These T cell receptor beta chains were read from a single sample in a study of PD-1 blockade in classical Hodgkin lymphoma. Some clones are missing from TCRdb's copy, which holds only in-frame ones; the method was immunoSEQ multiplex PCR. Among about 27,000 clones listed, about 91% were seen once. The material was CD8+ T cells from blood, obtained at baseline. Receptor source: a human donor with classical Hodgkin lymphoma. Both conserved end residues are part of each CDR3. D genes are given only for firm matches. Clone size is stated in some rows and not others, as once, few, many or a class when expanded.

V	D	size	J	DNA	CDR3
TRBV6-1	.	.	TRBJ1-5	TGTGCCAGCACTTTGAGGGTATCAGGCAATCAGCCCCAGCATTTT	CASTLRVSGNQPQHF
TRBV9	TRBD1	.	TRBJ2-7	TGTGCCAGCAGCGAGGGGACAGGGCCCTACGAGCAGTACTTC	CASSEGTGPYEQYF
TRBV6-6	.	.	TRBJ2-1	TGTGCCAGCAGTCAGCTACTGCTCTCCTACAATGAGCAGTTCTTC	CASSQLLLSYNEQFF
TRBV27	.	.	TRBJ1-1	TGTGCCAGCAGTTTTGGGGCTGAAGCTTTCTTT	CASSFGAEAFF
TRBV28	TRBD1	.	TRBJ1-6	TGTGCCAGCAGTTTATGGACAGGGAGAAGGGAGGGATCACCCCTCCACTTT	CASSLWTGRREGSPLHF
TRBV6-5	TRBD2	.	TRBJ2-7	TGTGCCAGCAGTTACGGTGCGGGAGGGCCTAACGAGCAGTACTTC	CASSYGAGGPNEQYF
TRBV4-1	TRBD1	.	TRBJ1-4	TGCGCCAGCAGCCAAGGAGGGGGCCTACTGTTTTTT	CASSQGGGLLFF
TRBV5-6	TRBD2	.	TRBJ2-7	TGTGCCAGCAGCTTCGGAGCGGGATACGAGCAGTACTTC	CASSFGAGYEQYF
TRBV19	.	.	TRBJ2-7	TGTGCCAGTAGTATAGCAGGACAGTCCTACGAGCAGTACTTC	CASSIAGQSYEQYF
TRBV9	TRBD2	.	TRBJ2-3	TGTGCCAGCAGCACACGGTTAGCGGGGACCACAGATACGCAGTATTTT	CASSTRLAGTTDTQYF
TRBV4-1	TRBD1	.	TRBJ2-5	TGCGCCAGCAGCCCACCAAACAGGGGACGGGAGACCCAGTACTTC	CASSPPNRGRETQYF
TRBV4-1	.	.	TRBJ2-6	TGCGCCAGCAGGGGGAATAGTTTTAAGAGCTCTGGGGCCAACGTCCTGACTTTC	CASRGNSFKSSGANVLTF
TRBV6-6	TRBD1	.	TRBJ1-1	TGTGCCAGCAGGGCGGACAGGGGGCACGGCACTGAAGCTTTCTTT	CASRADRGHGTEAFF
TRBV27	.	.	TRBJ1-5	TGTGCCAGCAGTCAGCAGCACAATCAGCCCCAGCATTTT	CASSQQHNQPQHF
TRBV15	.	once	TRBJ2-7	TGTGCCACCAGCCCCTTAGTTCAATCAGGACACGAGCAGTACTTC	CATSPLVQSGHEQYF
TRBV7-8	TRBD1	.	TRBJ1-5	TGTGCCAGCAGCGGACAGGGCCTCAATCAGCCCCAGCATTTT	CASSGQGLNQPQHF